Listed below are T cell receptor beta chains from one sample, sequenced in a study of T cell responses to AZD1222 COVID-19 vaccine. The table came from immunoSEQ multiplex PCR; TCRdb's copy has only in-frame clones and leaves some out. The sample consists of about 99,000 clones, roughly 90% of them appearing once. The source was peripheral blood, collected on day 0 of AZD1222 vaccination. The receptors come from an adult in good health. Both conserved end residues are part of each CDR3.

j_gene: TRBJ2-7
v_gene: TRBV4-1
CDR3aa: CASSQDFPSRGSEQYF

j_gene: TRBJ2-7
v_gene: TRBV18
CDR3aa: CASAAREGYEQYF

j_gene: TRBJ1-1
v_gene: TRBV12-3/TRBV12-4
CDR3aa: CASSFKGGVDAFF

j_gene: TRBJ1-1
v_gene: TRBV9
CDR3aa: CASSVVPDTEAFF

j_gene: TRBJ2-2
v_gene: TRBV4-1
CDR3aa: CASSQDPGQGANTGELFF

j_gene: TRBJ1-5
v_gene: TRBV5-1
CDR3aa: CASSLSGISNQPQHF

j_gene: TRBJ1-5
v_gene: TRBV5-6
CDR3aa: CASSLVAGGEPQHF

j_gene: TRBJ1-2
v_gene: TRBV30
CDR3aa: CAWSVGFGSRGGYGYTF

j_gene: TRBJ2-2
v_gene: TRBV7-6
CDR3aa: CASSQDRGQWDTGELFF

j_gene: TRBJ1-2
v_gene: TRBV27
CDR3aa: CASSFSDRGFGYTF

j_gene: TRBJ2-5
v_gene: TRBV11-2
CDR3aa: CASSLFMVQETQYF